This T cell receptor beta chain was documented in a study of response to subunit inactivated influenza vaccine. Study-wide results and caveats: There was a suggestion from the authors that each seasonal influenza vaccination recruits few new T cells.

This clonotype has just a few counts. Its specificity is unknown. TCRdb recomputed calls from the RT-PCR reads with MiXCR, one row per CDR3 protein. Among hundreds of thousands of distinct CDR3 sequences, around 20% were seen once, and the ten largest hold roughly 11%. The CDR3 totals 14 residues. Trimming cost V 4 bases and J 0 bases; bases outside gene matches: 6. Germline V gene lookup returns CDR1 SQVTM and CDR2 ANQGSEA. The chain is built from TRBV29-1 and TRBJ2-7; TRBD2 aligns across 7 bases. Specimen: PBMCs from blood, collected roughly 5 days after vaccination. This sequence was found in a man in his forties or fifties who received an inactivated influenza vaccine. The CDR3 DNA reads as TGCAGCGTTGGTGTGGGGGGGAGCTCCTACGAGCAGTACTTC. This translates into CSVGVGGSSYEQYF.